The 22 T cell receptor beta chains below all came from one sample that was sequenced in a study of sequential checkpoint blockade in melanoma. Noted treatment: randomized to nivolumab then ipilimumab (arm A) or the reverse (arm B). TCRdb's copy holds only in-frame clones and misses some; the assay was immunoSEQ multiplex PCR. The sample records about 18,000 clones, 74% being singletons. The sample was CD8+ T cells sorted from blood (inferred from file names), taken from a patient given nivolumab and ipilimumab in sequence. All receptors derive from a human donor with melanoma.

The chain links TRBV5-1 to TRBJ2-7; D call uncertain. The CDR3 is made up of 13 amino acids. CDR1 is SGHRS and CDR2 is YFSETQ in the germline V gene. V lost 3 bases to trimming and J lost 5 bases, with 12 bases between them. In nucleotides, the CDR3 is TGCGCCAGCAGCTCCGATCCGACTGACGAGCAGTACTTC. Amino acids: CASSSDPTDEQYF.

This chain connects TRBV18 to TRBJ2-5, with 10 positions matching TRBD1. The J call may be in error: the DNA end matches TRBJ2-7 better. Per the germline V gene, CDR1 is KGHSH and CDR2 is LQKENI. This CDR3 comprises 16 residues. CDR3 bases: TGTGCCAGCTCACCACCGGACAGGGGGAGCTCCTACGAGCAGTACTTC. Residues: CASSPPDRGSSYEQYF.

The chain recombines TRBV27 with TRBJ1-5; D uncertain. The CDR3 runs 15 residues. V was cut by 4 bases and J by 0 bases, with 10 bases left in between. Germline V gene sequence: CDR1 MNHEY, CDR2 SMNVEV (reference sequence). The CDR3 DNA follows: TGTGCCAGCAGTTCCTACCTCAATAGCAATCAGCCCCAGCATTTT. It is translated as CASSSYLNSNQPQHF.

V gene TRBV25-1 combines with J gene TRBJ1-1; the D gene is possibly TRBD1 (6 bases). V was cut by 4 bases and J by 3 bases, with 15 bases left in between. The germline gives CDR1 MGHDK, CDR2 SYGVNS. The length of the CDR3 is 15 residues. CDR3: CASSAGTPLYTEAFF. For the CDR3, the DNA is TGTGCCAGCAGTGCCGGGACACCTTTGTACACTGAAGCTTTCTTT.

This chain links TRBV6-5 with TRBJ1-3, with 7 bases identical to TRBD1. The CDR3 consists of 15 residues. Trimming at V came to 6 bases and at J to 0 bases, leaving 5 bases not matched to a gene. The germline gives CDR1 MNHEY, CDR2 SVGAGI. Here the CDR3 reads CASSPDRVSGNTIYF. CDR3 nucleotide sequence: TGTGCCAGCAGCCCAGACAGGGTCTCTGGAAACACCATATATTTT.

V is TRBV29-1 and J is TRBJ2-7, with D perhaps matching TRBD2 (7 bases). This CDR3 region has 14 residues. V was cut by 2 bases and J by 6 bases, with 17 bases left in between. Germline V gene lookup returns CDR1 SQVTM and CDR2 ANQGSEA. CDR3 nucleotides: TGCAGCGTTGAATTAGGTGGGGGGGCCCCCGAGCAGTACTTC. Translation gives CSVELGGGAPEQYF.

The chain is built from TRBV13 and TRBJ2-7; 8 bases line up with TRBD1. V lost 8 bases to trimming and J lost 3 bases; unmatched junction nucleotides: 6. CDR3 length equals 13 residues. Germline assignment: CDR1 PRHDT and CDR2 FYEKMQ (reference sequence). The chain's CDR3 is CASSRRGHYEQYF. The DNA for the CDR3 is TGTGCCAGCTCCCGCAGGGGGCACTACGAGCAGTACTTC.

This clone has more than one count but fewer than ten. J is TRBJ2-3 and V is TRBV7-9; TRBD1 matches 7 bases. After removal of 5 bases from V and 4 bases from J, the junction contained 6 bases not matched to a gene. The germline gives CDR1 SEHNR, CDR2 FQNEAQ (reference sequence). The CDR3 is 14 residues long. The CDR3 DNA reads as TGTGCCAGCAGCCCTTCGACAGGGCCAGATACGCAGTATTTT. Translating gives CASSPSTGPDTQYF. Drawing the rest from reference TRBV7-9 and TRBJ2-3, the complete variable domain is DTGVSQNPRHKITKRGQNVTFRCDPISEHNRLYWYRQTLGQGPEFLTYFQNEAQLEKSRLLSDRFSAERPKGSFSTLEIQRTEQGDSAMYLCASSPSTGPDTQYFGPGTRLTVL.

J is TRBJ2-1 and V is TRBV14; 12 bases map to TRBD2. This CDR3 spans 15 amino acids. The junction had 5 bases not matched to a gene; V was cut back by 4 bases and J by 7 bases. Per germline, CDR1 SGHDN and CDR2 FVKESK. In nucleotides, the CDR3 is TGTGCCAGCAGCCCAAGACTAGCGGGAGTGAATGAGCAGTTCTTC. Protein sequence: CASSPRLAGVNEQFF.

V is TRBV7-9 and J is TRBJ2-7; D remains ambiguous. Germline V lookup: CDR1 SEHNR, CDR2 FQNEAQ (reference sequence). Trimming stripped 5 bases from V and 4 bases from J, with 12 bases between. The CDR3 sequence is 13 residues long. The chain's CDR3 is CASSPGLGYEQYF. The CDR3 DNA reads TGTGCCAGCAGCCCGGGTCTAGGTTACGAGCAGTACTTC. Supplemented by reference TRBV7-9 and TRBJ2-7, the full variable domain reads DTGVSQNPRHKITKRGQNVTFRCDPISEHNRLYWYRQTLGQGPEFLTYFQNEAQLEKSRLLSDRFSAERPKGSFSTLEIQRTEQGDSAMYLCASSPGLGYEQYFGPGTRLTVT.

This chain uses TRBV9 with TRBJ2-1; D perhaps matches TRBD2 (6 bases). V dropped 3 bases and J dropped 6 bases, with 10 bases sitting between them. CDR3 length equals 13 residues. Germline loops: CDR1 SGDLS, CDR2 YYNGEE. For the CDR3, the DNA is TGTGCCAGCAGCGACCGGGACTCCAATGAGCAGTTCTTC. Its translation: CASSDRDSNEQFF.

V and J are TRBV5-1 and TRBJ1-3; D is unresolved. Per the germline V gene, CDR1 is SGHRS and CDR2 is YFSETQ. Between the trimmed V and J ends, which lost 0 bases and 0 bases, there was a span of 7 bases. The CDR3 has 15 residues. The CDR3 spells CASSLEAGSGNTIYF. For the CDR3, the DNA is TGCGCCAGCAGCTTGGAAGCGGGCTCTGGAAACACCATATATTTT.

The chain employs TRBV5-4 and TRBJ2-1, with D tentatively TRBD2 (5 bases). CDR1 SGHNT and CDR2 YYREEE come from the germline V gene (reference sequence). This CDR3 comprises 16 residues. V gave up 7 bases and J gave up 0 bases, with 17 bases separating them. The CDR3 sequence: CASFWSGQSSYNEQFF. CDR3 DNA sequence: TGTGCCAGCTTTTGGAGCGGTCAGAGCTCCTACAATGAGCAGTTCTTC.

V usage is TRBV10-3 and J usage is TRBJ1-1; D is unresolved. This CDR3 is built from 16 residues. CDR1 is ENHRY, CDR2 SYGVKD, per germline. Trimming removed 0 bases from V and 6 bases from J, with 17 bases in between. The CDR3: CAISESEEGGYAEAFF. In nucleotides, the CDR3 is TGTGCCATCAGTGAGTCGGAGGAGGGAGGGTACGCTGAAGCTTTCTTT.

This chain uses TRBV4-2 with TRBJ1-1; D call uncertain. V was pared by 3 bases and J by 1 base, with 6 bases between. In germline, CDR1 is LGHNA, CDR2 YNFKEQ. This CDR3 spans 13 amino acids. CDR3 bases: TGTGCCAGCAGCCAGGCCAAGAACACTGAAGCTTTCTTT. Amino acid sequence: CASSQAKNTEAFF.

The chain combines TRBV5-1 with TRBJ1-1, with 7 bases aligning to TRBD1. The CDR3 has 14 residues. The germline V gene has CDR1 SGHRS and CDR2 YFSETQ. Trimming cost V 6 bases and J 5 bases; bases outside gene matches: 10. The CDR3 nucleotides are TGCGCCAGCAAATACTACAGGGGAGCAACTGAAGCTTTCTTT. This sequence encodes CASKYYRGATEAFF. The full variable domain, completed using reference TRBV5-1 and TRBJ1-1, is KAGVTQTPRYLIKTRGQQVTLSCSPISGHRSVSWYQQTPGQGLQFLFEYFSETQRNKGNFPGRFSGRQFSNSRSEMNVSTLELGDSALYLCASKYYRGATEAFFGQGTRLTVV.

V usage is TRBV7-9 and J usage is TRBJ2-7; 8 nucleotides agree with TRBD1. This CDR3 is built from 19 residues. The V gene's germline CDR1 is SEHNR and CDR2 FQNEAQ (reference sequence). Trimming cost V 2 bases and J 0 bases; bases outside gene matches: 15. The CDR3 sequence is CASSLIPGQGRIPSYEQYF. The CDR3 DNA sequence: TGTGCCAGCAGCTTAATTCCAGGACAGGGAAGGATTCCCTCCTACGAGCAGTACTTC.

This clone was seen only a few times. This chain connects TRBV25-1 to TRBJ1-3, with 12 bases aligning to TRBD1. The germline CDR1 and CDR2 sequences are MGHDK and SYGVNS. This CDR3 contains 17 residues. J lost 1 base, V lost 4 bases, and 5 bases had no gene match. CDR3 sequence (DNA): TGTGCCAGCAGTGTAGGGACAGGGGGCTATTCTGGAAACACCATATATTTT. This encodes CASSVGTGGYSGNTIYF.

This clone has just one count. The chain combines TRBV2 with TRBJ2-2; tentative D call: TRBD2 (6 bases). Germline V gene sequence: CDR1 SNHLY, CDR2 FYNNEI. The CDR3 has 15 residues. V gave up 3 bases and J gave up 0 bases, with 8 bases separating them. The CDR3 spells CASSELAANTGELFF. The CDR3, as DNA: TGTGCCAGCAGTGAGTTAGCGGCGAACACCGGGGAGCTGTTTTTT. The entire variable domain, with the rest obtained from reference TRBV2 and TRBJ2-2, is as follows: EPEVTQTPSHQVTQMGQEVILRCVPISNHLYFYWYRQILGQKVEFLVSFYNNEISEKSEIFDDQFSVERPDGSNFTLKIRSTKLEDSAMYFCASSELAANTGELFFGEGSRLTVL.

The J gene is TRBJ2-5, the V gene TRBV5-1; 9 nucleotides agree with TRBD1. The J call is doubtful: the DNA matches TRBJ2-7 better. Germline assignment: CDR1 SGHRS and CDR2 YFSETQ. CDR3 length: 14 residues. The CDR3: CASSFGQGIYEQYF. The CDR3 nucleotides read TGCGCCAGCAGCTTTGGACAGGGGATCTACGAGCAGTACTTC.

V usage is TRBV12-5 and J usage is TRBJ2-1, with D perhaps TRBD1 (6 bases). CDR1 is LGHNT and CDR2 is FRNRAP in the germline V gene. Trimming left V 7 bases short and J 8 bases short, with 18 bases between. The CDR3 has 14 amino acids. As DNA, the CDR3 is TGTGCTAGTGACAAATCAGGGGTAGGGGATGAGCAGTTCTTC. Translating gives CASDKSGVGDEQFF.

The CDR3 region has the DNA TGTGCCAGCAGCTTACGCGGGGTAAGCACAGATACGCAGTATTTT. Translated: CASSLRGVSTDTQYF. The V call is TRBV7-8, the J call TRBJ2-3, with D perhaps TRBD2 (6 bases). The CDR3 contains 15 residues. V lost 2 bases and J lost 0, with 9 bases in between. Germline CDR1 and CDR2: SGHVS and FQNEAQ.